What follows are 31 T cell receptor beta chains derived from one specimen sequenced in a study of T cell responses to AZD1222 COVID-19 vaccine. Generated by immunoSEQ multiplex PCR, the TCRdb table keeps only in-frame clones and is missing some. The sample records approximately 140,000 clones, about nine tenths being singletons. The starting material was peripheral blood, obtained 28 days after the second AZD1222 dose. The receptors were gathered from an adult who received the AZD1222 COVID-19 vaccine.

This rearrangement joins TRBV18 to TRBJ2-7; D gene unclear. Trimming cost V 1 base and J 3 bases, with 7 bases left between them. This CDR3 is 13 amino acids long. Germline V gene lookup returns CDR1 KGHSH and CDR2 LQKENI. CDR3 sequence (DNA): TGTGCCAGCTCACCACGTTTCGACTACGAGCAGTACGTC. It codes for CASSPRFDYEQYV.

The chain links TRBV12-3 or TRBV12-4 to TRBJ1-5; no reliable D call. The CDR3 has 13 residues. V was cut by 0 bases and J by 7 bases, with 7 bases left in between. Here the CDR3 reads CASSLARNQPQHF. The CDR3 coding sequence is TGTGCCAGCAGTTTAGCGCGGAACCAGCCCCAGCATTTT.

The chain recombines TRBV5-4 with TRBJ1-2; D is undetermined. CDR1 SGHNT and CDR2 YYREEE come from the germline V gene (reference sequence). Trimming stripped 4 bases from V and 7 bases from J, with 14 bases between. The CDR3 extends over 13 amino acids. CDR3 nucleotides: TGTGCCAGCAGCGTTCCTGGGTATCTTGGCTACACCTTC. This gives the protein CASSVPGYLGYTF.

The rearrangement links TRBV5-6 to TRBJ1-2, with 8 bases aligning to TRBD1. V gave up 4 bases and J gave up 0 bases; unmatched junction bases: 11. Germline V CDR1 and CDR2: SGHDT, YYEEEE. CDR3 length: 17 residues. As DNA, the CDR3 is TGTGCCAGCAGCAATAGGACAGGGTGGAAAGCTAACTATGGCTACACCTTC. This sequence encodes CASSNRTGWKANYGYTF.

This chain connects TRBV25-1 to TRBJ1-1; TRBD1 matches 7 bases. With V trimmed by 0 bases and J by 4 bases, 5 bases remained unmatched. Germline-derived CDR1 and CDR2 are MGHDK and SYGVNS. This CDR3 region has 15 residues. In nucleotides, the CDR3 is TGTGCCAGCAGTGAATATCGACAGGGAGCCACTGAAGCTTTCTTT. Translation: CASSEYRQGATEAFF.

The chain couples TRBV19 to TRBJ1-1, with D possibly matching TRBD1 (6 bases). Germline CDR1 is LNHDA and CDR2 is SQIVND (reference sequence). V was trimmed by 9 bases and J by 7 bases, leaving 15 bases between them. The CDR3 runs to 12 residues. CDR3 amino acids: CASAYRVREAFF. The CDR3 DNA sequence: TGTGCCAGCGCCTACAGGGTGCGTGAAGCTTTCTTT.

The rearrangement joins TRBV3-1 (or the pseudogene TRBV3-2) to TRBJ2-1; 15 bases match TRBD2. The V gene end was trimmed by 5 bases and the J gene end by 8 bases; junction bases not matched to a gene: 4. Looked up from germline, CDR1 is LGHDT and CDR2 is YNNKEL (reference sequence). The CDR3 runs 15 residues. The DNA of the CDR3 is TGTGCCAGCAGCTGGACTAGCGGGGGGGCTGATGAGCAGTTCTTC. Encoded protein: CASSWTSGGADEQFF.

This chain links TRBV4-2 with TRBJ2-5; 10 nucleotides match TRBD2. Germline CDR1 reads LGHNA; CDR2 reads YNFKEQ. CDR3 size: 14 residues. With V trimmed by 5 bases and J by 2 bases, 2 bases remained unmatched. The CDR3 region is CASSSTSGQETQYF. The CDR3 coding sequence is TGTGCCAGCAGCTCGACTAGCGGGCAAGAGACCCAGTACTTC.

The J gene is TRBJ1-5, the V gene TRBV24-1, with a possible D match to TRBD1 (6 bases). CDR1 is KGHDR, CDR2 SFDVKD, per germline. The CDR3 has 18 residues. Trimming pared 7 bases from V and 0 bases from J, leaving 21 bases between. The CDR3 spells CATRGGGPYPNSNQPQHF. In DNA, the CDR3 is TGTGCCACCAGGGGAGGGGGGCCCTACCCCAATAGCAATCAGCCCCAGCATTTT.

CDR3 DNA sequence: TGTGCCAGCAGCTCTAGGGGAAGCTCTGGAAACACCATATATTTT. Protein product: CASSSRGSSGNTIYF. This chain connects TRBV7-9 to TRBJ1-3, with a possible D match to TRBD1 (5 bases). V gave up 4 bases and J gave up 0 bases, with 10 bases separating them. Germline V lookup: CDR1 SEHNR, CDR2 FQNEAQ (reference sequence). The CDR3 sequence is 15 residues long.

The CDR3 region is CASSPRHQEAYGYTF. The CDR3 coding sequence is TGTGCCAGCAGCCCGCGCCACCAGGAGGCCTATGGCTACACCTTC. The gene calls are TRBV9 and TRBJ1-2, with D unresolved. This CDR3 is 15 amino acids long. The germline V gene has CDR1 SGDLS and CDR2 YYNGEE. The V end lost 4 bases, the J end lost 4 bases, and 17 bases lay between the germline ends.

V is TRBV7-2 and J is TRBJ1-1, with 7 bases that match TRBD1. V shed 2 bases, J shed 2 bases, and the junction held 8 bases outside the gene matches. The CDR3 loop spans 16 amino acids. CDR1 SGHTA and CDR2 FQGNSA come from the germline V gene. The DNA of the CDR3 is TGTGCCAGCAGCTTATTCGCAGGGGGGATCAACACTGAAGCTTTCTTT. Amino acids: CASSLFAGGINTEAFF.

CDR3 sequence reads: CASSTGQGLNQPQHF. In DNA form, the CDR3 reads TGCGCCAGCAGCACTGGACAGGGACTAAATCAGCCCCAGCATTTT. V gene TRBV5-1 combines with J gene TRBJ1-5; 8 bases align to TRBD1. Germline CDR1 reads SGHRS; CDR2 reads YFSETQ. Trimming took 4 bases from V and 4 from J; bases not matched to a gene: 7. The CDR3 has 15 amino acids.

A note on this clone: At the DNA level, this CDR3 is encoded by other sequences in the same sample as well. The genes are TRBV4-1 and TRBJ2-7; 9 bases align to TRBD2. This CDR3 comprises 15 residues. Germline values: CDR1 MGHRA, CDR2 YSYEKL. Trimming took 3 bases from V and 0 from J; bases not matched to a gene: 3. This CDR3 reads CASSQGLASSYEQYV. CDR3 in DNA: TGCGCCAGCAGCCAGGGACTAGCAAGCTCCTACGAGCAGTACGTC.

As regards this clone: Its ends do not fully match the called genes, so a read error is possible. CDR3 sequence (DNA): TGTGCCAGCAGTTACTACGATGAGCAGTTCTTC. Protein: CASSYYDEQFF. This chain connects TRBV6-5 to TRBJ2-1, with D uncertain. The CDR3 runs to 11 residues. Germline CDR1 reads MNHEY; CDR2 reads SVGAGI.

This clone has a single count. J is TRBJ2-2 and V is TRBV7-9; D is unclear. V gave up 0 bases and J gave up 3 bases, with 8 bases separating them. The V gene's germline CDR1 is SEHNR and CDR2 FQNEAQ (reference sequence). The CDR3 totals 15 residues. CDR3 sequence reads: CASSLALADTGELFF. In DNA form, the CDR3 reads TGTGCCAGCAGCTTAGCGTTAGCAGACACCGGGGAGCTGTTTTTT.

This sequence joins TRBV27 and TRBJ2-6, with TRBD1 matching 8 bases. The CDR3 contains 18 residues. After removal of 4 bases from V and 0 bases from J, the junction contained 8 bases not matched to a gene. The germline V gene has CDR1 MNHEY and CDR2 SMNVEV (reference sequence). CDR3 DNA sequence: TGTGCCAGCAGTTCTCCAGGACAGGGCTACTCTGGGGCCAACGTCCTGACTTTC. This encodes CASSSPGQGYSGANVLTF.

The rearrangement joins TRBV27 to TRBJ1-1; the D gene is possibly TRBD1 (6 bases). Germline V lookup: CDR1 MNHEY, CDR2 SMNVEV (reference sequence). There are 14 residues in the CDR3. Between the trimmed V and J ends, which lost 5 bases and 5 bases, there was a span of 15 bases. The CDR3 sequence: CASSIRGPWTEAFF. CDR3 sequence (DNA): TGTGCCAGCAGTATCAGGGGACCGTGGACTGAAGCTTTCTTT.

The chain employs TRBV19 and TRBJ2-5; the D is unclear. Trimming took 6 bases from V and 5 from J, leaving 13 bases between them. CDR3 length: 13 amino acids. CDR1 LNHDA and CDR2 SQIVND come from the germline V gene (reference sequence). CDR3 residues: CASRRISSETQYF. CDR3 nucleotides: TGTGCCAGTAGGAGGATCTCATCCGAGACCCAGTACTTC.

This clone showed up just a few times. The chain uses TRBV27 and TRBJ2-6; D possibly matches TRBD1 or TRBD2 (5 bases each). V lost 5 bases, J lost 4 bases, and 12 bases lay in between. Germline CDR1 MNHEY, CDR2 SMNVEV (reference sequence). CDR3 size: 15 residues. The CDR3 spells CASSPLGAGANVLTF. The CDR3 DNA sequence: TGTGCCAGCAGTCCACTCGGGGCCGGGGCCAACGTCCTGACTTTC.

The chain employs TRBV29-1 and TRBJ2-1, with D possibly being TRBD2 (5 bases). The V end lost 2 bases, the J end lost 10 bases, and 15 bases lay between the germline ends. The CDR3 is 13 residues long. CDR1 SQVTM and CDR2 ANQGSEA come from the germline V gene. The CDR3, as DNA: TGCAGCGTTGAAATCCCTAGGGTAGCGGAGCAGTTCTTC. Its translation is CSVEIPRVAEQFF.

The chain employs TRBV28 and TRBJ1-2; D is undetermined. Per germline, CDR1 MDHEN and CDR2 SYDVKM. CDR3 length: 15 residues. V was clipped by 6 bases and J by 0 bases, with 14 bases between them. The CDR3 sequence is CASSREGTANYGYTF. The CDR3 DNA is TGTGCCAGCAGCCGGGAGGGTACAGCTAACTATGGCTACACCTTC.

The chain combines TRBV27 with TRBJ2-1, with 9 bases matching TRBD2. The germline CDR1 and CDR2 sequences are MNHEY and SMNVEV (reference sequence). The CDR3 is 14 residues long. V was clipped by 10 bases and J by 2 bases; unmatched bases: 6. The CDR3 sequence: CATSGTSPYNEQFF. CDR3 nucleotide sequence: TGTGCCACCTCCGGGACTAGCCCCTACAATGAGCAGTTCTTC.

This chain uses TRBV6-6 with TRBJ1-1, with D unclear. Germline CDR1 MNHNY, CDR2 SVGAGI (reference sequence). This CDR3 region has 11 residues. The V gene lost 6 bases and the J gene lost 2 bases, with 4 bases spanning the gap. The CDR3: CASRDNTEAFF. The DNA for the CDR3 is TGTGCCAGCAGAGATAACACTGAAGCTTTCTTT.

This rearrangement joins TRBV2 to TRBJ1-4; tentative D call: TRBD1 (5 bases). This CDR3 has 13 amino acids. V lost 8 bases to trimming and J lost 4 bases, with 11 bases between them. Per germline, CDR1 SNHLY and CDR2 FYNNEI. CDR3 residues: CASGAGINEKLFF. CDR3 DNA sequence: TGTGCCAGCGGGGCAGGAATTAATGAAAAACTGTTTTTT.

V and J are TRBV30 and TRBJ1-1; D is ambiguous. V lost 0 bases and J lost 4, with 12 bases in between. This CDR3 contains 14 residues. Germline V CDR1 and CDR2: GTSNPN, SVGIG (reference sequence). CDR3 DNA sequence: TGTGCCTGGAGTGTAACCCACGGTCGCACTGAAGCTTTCTTT. Translating it yields CAWSVTHGRTEAFF. Based on the CDR3 plus reference TRBV30 and TRBJ1-1, the full variable domain is SQTIHQWPATLVQPVGSPLSLECTVEGTSNPNLYWYRQAAGRGLQLLFYSVGIGQISSEVPQNLSASRPQDRQFILSSKKLLLSDSGFYLCAWSVTHGRTEAFFGQGTRLTVV.

Notes on this clone: Other DNA sequences in this specimen translate into the identical CDR3. The chain carries TRBV3-1 (or the pseudogene TRBV3-2) and TRBJ1-5, with D perhaps TRBD1 (6 bases). The germline gives CDR1 LGHDT, CDR2 YNNKEL (reference sequence). This CDR3 contains 14 residues. V was cut by 4 bases and J by 7 bases, with 14 bases left in between. In DNA form, the CDR3 reads TGTGCCAGCAGCCTGGGGGGGCGAGGACAGCCCCAGCATTTT. Translated, it gives CASSLGGRGQPQHF.

Here the CDR3 DNA reads TGCGCCAGCAGTGCACCCGGGACAGGGGGCTTCTACGAGCAGTACGTC. Translating gives CASSAPGTGGFYEQYV. This chain connects TRBV10-1 to TRBJ2-7; 12 bases line up with TRBD1. The CDR3 has 16 residues. V gave up 4 bases and J gave up 3 bases; unmatched junction bases: 7. Germline CDR1 WNHNN, CDR2 SYGVQD (reference sequence).

The rearrangement uses TRBV4-1 and TRBJ1-4; D is unresolved. CDR3 length equals 16 residues. Trimming cost V 0 bases and J 2 bases, with 10 bases left between them. CDR1 MGHRA and CDR2 YSYEKL come from the germline V gene. In DNA form, the CDR3 reads TGCGCCAGCAGCCAAGAATCCCAAGCGACTAATGAAAAACTGTTTTTT. This gives the protein CASSQESQATNEKLFF.

J is TRBJ1-1 and V is TRBV28, with D maybe TRBD1 (6 bases). CDR3 length: 14 amino acids. Germline V CDR1 and CDR2: MDHEN, SYDVKM. V was cut by 8 bases and J by 1 base, with 14 bases left in between. CDR3 loop: CASDEQGWNTEAFF. Written as DNA, the CDR3 is TGTGCCAGCGACGAACAGGGATGGAACACTGAAGCTTTCTTT.

The V call is TRBV5-4, the J call TRBJ2-1, with a possible D match to TRBD2 (6 bases). The CDR3 totals 13 residues. Germline CDR1 reads SGHNT; CDR2 reads YYREEE (reference sequence). V was cut by 3 bases and J by 8 bases, with 12 bases left in between. The CDR3 nucleotides read TGTGCCAGCAGCTACCGGGGGATCGATGAGCAGTTCTTC. This sequence encodes CASSYRGIDEQFF. Looking up the rest from reference TRBV5-4 and TRBJ2-1 gives the full variable domain: ETGVTQSPTHLIKTRGQQVTLRCSSQSGHNTVSWYQQALGQGPQFIFQYYREEENGRGNFPPRFSGLQFPNYSSELNVNALELDDSALYLCASSYRGIDEQFFGPGTRLTVL.